The clone carrying this TCR beta chain was counted many times. Regarding time point: pre-sensitization, week 0. Described treatment: therapeutic diphenylcyclopropenone sensitization with weekly scalp DPC. This sample is part of a study of human T cells and chemical hapten exposure. Background on the study: Women made up most patients, who had alopecia areata, totalis or universalis.

V was shortened by 0 bases and J by 7 bases, with 10 bases between the two germline ends. The CDR3 has 14 amino acids. Germline V gene sequence: CDR1 DFQATT, CDR2 SNEGSKA (reference sequence). One entry per CDR3 protein, called by TCRdb with MiXCR from the RACE reads. The sample contains 200,000 to 300,000 distinct CDR3 sequences, 7.5% to 10% of which appear only once. The sample here was whole blood, taken in connection with sensitization to the hapten diphenylcyclopropenone (DPC). The J gene is TRBJ1-6, the V gene TRBV20-1; maybe TRBD1 (6 bases). The receptor's source is a woman between 40 and 50 years old with alopecia areata. Some clones in this sample may be carry-over from other donors' samples. CDR3 amino acids: CSARDAGQNSPLHF. CDR3 in DNA: TGCAGTGCTAGAGATGCAGGACAGAATTCACCCCTCCACTTT.